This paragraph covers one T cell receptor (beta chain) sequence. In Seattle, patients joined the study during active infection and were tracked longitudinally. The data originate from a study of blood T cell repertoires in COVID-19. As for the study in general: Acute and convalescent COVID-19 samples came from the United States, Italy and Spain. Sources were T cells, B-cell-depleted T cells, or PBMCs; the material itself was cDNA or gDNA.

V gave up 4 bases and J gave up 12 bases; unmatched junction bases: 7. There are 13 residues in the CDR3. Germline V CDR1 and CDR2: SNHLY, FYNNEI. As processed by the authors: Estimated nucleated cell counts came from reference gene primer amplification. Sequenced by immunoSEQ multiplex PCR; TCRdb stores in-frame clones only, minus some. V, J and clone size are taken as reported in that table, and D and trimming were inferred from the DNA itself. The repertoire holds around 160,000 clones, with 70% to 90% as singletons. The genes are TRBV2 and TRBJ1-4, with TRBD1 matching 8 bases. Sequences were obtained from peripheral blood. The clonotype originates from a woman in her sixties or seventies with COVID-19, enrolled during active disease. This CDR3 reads CASSVETQGELFF. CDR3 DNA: TGTGCCAGCAGTGTAGAAACACAGGGGGAACTGTTTTTT.